This TCR beta chain was sequenced during a study of shared clonotypes between healthy human individuals. With respect to this clone: Its matching antigen is unknown.

A CD45RA+ naive subset and a CD45RA-negative memory subset were split from CD4+ cells. The authors split each subset's genomic DNA evenly across several immunoSEQ plates. The repertoire was sequenced with immunoSEQ multiplex PCR; TCRdb's copy has only in-frame clones and lacks some. The sample includes about 1.5 million clones, roughly 95% of them seen just once. The study's findings and limits: Clonotype sharing among donors was expected to depend on sequencing depth. Apart from blood, nothing was sampled; tissue repertoires likely differ.

CDR3 length: 16 residues. Germline V lookup: CDR1 SGHDT, CDR2 YYEEEE. V was pared by 1 base and J by 0 bases, with 13 bases between. The clonotype was recovered from a young man in good health. The V gene is TRBV5-6, the J gene TRBJ2-5, with a weak D call TRBD2 (6 bases). The sequenced material came from naive CD4+ T cells sorted from blood. The subset is: CD45RA+ positively selected. The CDR3 loop reads CASSLFAGPDQETQYF. CDR3 DNA: TGTGCCAGCAGCTTGTTCGCGGGGCCGGACCAAGAGACCCAGTACTTC.